The rows below give T cell receptor beta chains drawn from one sample of a study of beta chain features in type 1 diabetes. Assay used: immunoSEQ multiplex PCR; TCRdb lists only in-frame clones, some missing. The sample records about 270,000 clones, around an eighth being singletons. Sequences were obtained from naive CD4+ T cells from blood. Receptor source: a man aged 25 to 40 with type 1 diabetes. Both conserved end residues are part of each CDR3. Fields, in order: D gene, clone size, V gene, J gene, CDR3 protein, CDR3 DNA. D genes are given only for firm matches. The listing skips clone size in some rows; elsewhere it reads once, few, many or a size class.

NA	few	TRBV25-1	TRBJ1-5	CASRSGGAGQPQHF	TGTGCCAGCAGATCGGGGGGCGCAGGTCAGCCCCAGCATTTT
NA	few	TRBV2	TRBJ2-5	CASRDSYQETQYF	TGTGCCAGCAGGGACAGTTACCAAGAGACCCAGTACTTC
NA	NA	TRBV18	TRBJ1-5	CASSQDGGGLSPQHF	TGTGCCAGCTCCCAAGACGGAGGTGGTTTGTCGCCCCAGCATTTT
TRBD1	NA	TRBV7-9	TRBJ2-7	CASSRQGSYEQYF	TGTGCCAGCAGCCGACAGGGATCCTACGAGCAGTACTTC
NA	few	TRBV5-1	TRBJ1-5	CASSLGASGQPQHF	TGCGCCAGCAGCTTAGGAGCATCCGGCCAGCCCCAGCATTTT
TRBD2	NA	TRBV5-4	TRBJ2-7	CASSRGSGSSYEQYF	TGTGCCAGCAGCCGGGGTAGCGGGAGTTCTTACGAGCAGTACTTC
NA	NA	TRBV18	TRBJ1-1	CASSPSRDTEAFF	TGTGCCAGCTCACCATCGAGGGACACTGAAGCTTTCTTT
NA	NA	TRBV2	TRBJ2-7	CASSWDTSYEQYF	TGTGCCAGCAGTTGGGACACCTCCTACGAGCAGTACTTC
TRBD1	few	TRBV18	TRBJ2-5	CASSPRGQQETQYF	TGTGCCAGCTCACCAAGGGGACAGCAAGAGACCCAGTACTTC
NA	NA	TRBV9	TRBJ2-5	CASSVSSSGETQYF	TGTGCCAGCAGCGTGAGTAGCTCCGGGGAGACCCAGTACTTC
NA	few	TRBV4-2	TRBJ2-7	CASSQWGQDVEYF	TGTGCCAGCAGCCAGTGGGGGCAGGATGTGGAGTACTTC
TRBD1	few	TRBV5-1	TRBJ1-5	CASSPGGLLGQPQHF	TGCGCCAGCAGCCCAGGGGGCTTACTTGGTCAGCCCCAGCATTTT
NA	few	TRBV25-1	TRBJ2-7	CASYGTSEHEQYF	TGTGCCAGCTATGGGACATCGGAACACGAGCAGTACTTC
NA	NA	TRBV4-3	TRBJ2-1	CASSLYSPGSNEQFF	TGCGCCAGCAGCCTCTACTCCCCCGGGAGCAATGAGCAGTTCTTC
NA	NA	TRBV5-4	TRBJ2-3	CASSLQVEDTQYF	TGTGCCAGCAGCTTACAGGTCGAAGATACGCAGTATTTT
NA	NA	TRBV5-4	TRBJ1-1	CASSLGHVNTEAFF	TGTGCCAGCAGCTTGGGACACGTGAACACTGAAGCTTTCTTT
NA	few	TRBV9	TRBJ1-2	CASSVEGQGQGYTF	TGTGCCAGCAGCGTAGAAGGGCAGGGGCAAGGCTACACCTTC
NA	NA	TRBV27	TRBJ2-6	CASSHEQVAGANVLTF	TGTGCCAGCAGCCATGAACAGGTTGCGGGGGCCAACGTCCTGACTTTC
TRBD2	few	TRBV5-1	TRBJ2-7	CASSFQAGVWGEQYF	TGCGCCAGCAGCTTCCAAGCGGGAGTATGGGGCGAGCAGTACTTC
NA	few	TRBV15	TRBJ2-1	CATSPNGGGPSSYNEQFF	TGTGCCACCAGCCCGAACGGGGGAGGCCCTAGCTCCTACAATGAGCAGTTCTTC
NA	few	TRBV18	TRBJ1-1	CASSPPSQDTEAFF	TGTGCCAGCTCACCACCGAGCCAGGACACTGAAGCTTTCTTT
TRBD1	NA	TRBV9	TRBJ2-6	CASSARDSFSGANVLTF	TGTGCCAGCAGCGCAAGGGACAGTTTCTCTGGGGCCAACGTCCTGACTTTC
NA	NA	TRBV5-1	TRBJ2-2	CASSPDYPTGELFF	TGCGCCAGCAGCCCCGACTACCCCACCGGGGAGCTGTTTTTT
NA	few	TRBV4-2	TRBJ1-1	CASSQGQLNTEAFF	TGTGCCAGCAGCCAAGGACAGCTGAACACTGAAGCTTTCTTT
NA	few	TRBV7-9	TRBJ1-2	CASSLRQEDGYTF	TGTGCCAGCAGCTTAAGACAGGAAGATGGCTACACCTTC
TRBD1	NA	TRBV29-1	TRBJ2-2	CSVVSDRAPTGELFF	TGCAGCGTTGTATCAGACAGGGCCCCCACCGGGGAGCTGTTTTTT
TRBD2	NA	TRBV5-1	TRBJ2-7	CASSSGTSGSQPYEQYF	TGCGCCAGCAGCTCGGGGACTAGCGGGAGCCAACCCTACGAGCAGTACTTC
TRBD1	few	TRBV28	TRBJ1-1	CASSPTGDAFF	TGTGCCAGCAGCCCGACAGGGGACGCTTTCTTT
TRBD2	NA	TRBV19	TRBJ2-1	CATVSPGLAGGGSYNEQFF	TGTGCCACTGTTAGCCCGGGACTAGCGGGAGGGGGGTCCTACAATGAGCAGTTCTTC
TRBD2	few	TRBV30	TRBJ2-1	CAWKRAGGPYNEQFF	TGTGCCTGGAAAAGAGCGGGAGGACCCTACAATGAGCAGTTCTTC
NA	NA	TRBV28	TRBJ2-5	CASGYGTQYF	TGTGCCAGCGGTTACGGGACCCAGTACTTC
TRBD1	NA	TRBV7-9	TRBJ1-2	CASSLWDSRYGYTF	TGTGCCAGCAGCCTCTGGGACAGCCGCTATGGCTACACCTTC
NA	few	TRBV4-2	TRBJ2-7	CASSSPGRNYEQYF	TGTGCCAGCAGCTCTCCAGGGAGGAACTACGAGCAGTACTTC
NA	few	TRBV9	TRBJ2-7	CASSVDPSATYEQYF	TGTGCCAGCAGCGTAGACCCTAGCGCGACCTACGAGCAGTACTTC
TRBD1	NA	TRBV11-1	TRBJ2-1	CASSIPGQVREQFF	TGTGCCAGCAGCATCCCGGGACAGGTACGGGAGCAGTTCTTC
NA	NA	TRBV14	TRBJ2-3	CASSQDRWRVPTDTQYF	TGTGCCAGCAGCCAAGATCGGTGGCGGGTCCCCACAGATACGCAGTATTTT
TRBD2	NA	TRBV11-2	TRBJ2-2	CASSLRLAGGGVTGELFF	TGTGCCAGCAGCTTAAGACTAGCGGGAGGAGGGGTCACCGGGGAGCTGTTTTTT
NA	few	TRBV28	TRBJ1-2	CASSLRQENGYTF	TGTGCCAGCAGTCTGAGACAGGAGAATGGCTACACCTTC
NA	few	TRBV7-9	TRBJ1-2	CASSLGAGATNYGYTF	TGTGCCAGCAGCTTAGGCGCAGGCGCGACTAACTATGGCTACACCTTC
NA	few	TRBV7-2	TRBJ2-5	CASSPRVRQETQYF	TGTGCCAGCAGCCCCCGGGTGCGGCAAGAGACCCAGTACTTC
NA	NA	TRBV9	TRBJ2-1	CASSIQGLGGYNEQFF	TGTGCCAGCAGCATTCAGGGTTTAGGGGGATACAATGAGCAGTTCTTC
NA	NA	TRBV7-9	TRBJ1-2	CASSLDSWGYTF	TGTGCCAGCAGCTTAGATAGCTGGGGCTACACCTTC
NA	NA	TRBV27	TRBJ2-3	CASSFYDRDTQYF	TGTGCCAGCAGTTTTTACGACAGAGATACGCAGTATTTT
TRBD2	few	TRBV2	TRBJ2-1	CASSELAGYLDNEQFF	TGTGCCAGCAGTGAACTAGCGGGATACCTGGACAATGAGCAGTTCTTC